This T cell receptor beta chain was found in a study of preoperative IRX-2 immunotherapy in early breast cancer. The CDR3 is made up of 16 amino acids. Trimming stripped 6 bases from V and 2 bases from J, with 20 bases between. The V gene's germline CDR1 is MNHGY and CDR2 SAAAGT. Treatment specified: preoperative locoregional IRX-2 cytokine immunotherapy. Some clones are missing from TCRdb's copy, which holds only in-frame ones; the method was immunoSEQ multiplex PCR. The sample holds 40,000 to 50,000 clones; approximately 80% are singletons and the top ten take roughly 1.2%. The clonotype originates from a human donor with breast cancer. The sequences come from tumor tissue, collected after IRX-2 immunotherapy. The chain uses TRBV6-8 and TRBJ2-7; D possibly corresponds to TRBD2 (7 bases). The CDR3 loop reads CASRTAGAGAPYEQYF. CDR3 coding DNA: TGTGCCAGCAGGACGGCGGGGGCGGGGGCTCCCTACGAGCAGTACTTC.